The present TCR beta chain was sequenced within a study of neurological immune-mediated disorders. This clonotype was seen ten or more times. This CDR3 has 16 residues. Trimming left V 3 bases short and J 5 bases short, with 17 bases between. Germline CDR1 SGHTA, CDR2 FQGNSA. The cDNA was produced through 5'RACE with 10-nucleotide random UMIs. Each sequencing run yielded over 200 million TCR-beta sequences from 15-18 subjects. TCRdb recomputed calls from the 5' RACE reads with MiXCR, one row per CDR3 protein. The profile covers fewer than 85,000 distinct CDR3 sequences, with more than 15% appearing a single time and approximately 15% taken by the ten largest.

Sequencing used PBMCs. V gene TRBV7-2 combines with J gene TRBJ2-1; D unresolved. The receptor's source is a woman aged 35 to 49 in good health. CDR3 sequence reads: CASSFAQGRANNEQFF. In DNA, the CDR3 is TGTGCCAGCAGCTTCGCTCAAGGGCGAGCCAACAATGAGCAGTTCTTC.